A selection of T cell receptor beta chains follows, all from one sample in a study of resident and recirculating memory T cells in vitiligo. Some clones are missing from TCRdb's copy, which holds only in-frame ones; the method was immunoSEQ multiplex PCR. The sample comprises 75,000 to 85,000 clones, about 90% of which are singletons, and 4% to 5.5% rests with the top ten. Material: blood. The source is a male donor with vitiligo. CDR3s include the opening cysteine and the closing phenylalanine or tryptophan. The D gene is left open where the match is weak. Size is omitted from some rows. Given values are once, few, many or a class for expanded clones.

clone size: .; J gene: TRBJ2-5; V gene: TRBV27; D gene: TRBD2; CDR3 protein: CASSGLAGGETQYF; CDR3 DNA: TGTGCCAGCAGTGGGCTAGCGGGAGGCGAGACCCAGTACTTC
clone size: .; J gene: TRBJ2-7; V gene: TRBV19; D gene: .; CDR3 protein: CASSQGSGYEQYF; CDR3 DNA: TGTGCCAGTAGCCAGGGGTCGGGCTACGAGCAGTACTTC
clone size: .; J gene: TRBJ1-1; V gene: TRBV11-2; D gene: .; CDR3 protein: CASSLGGGRDTEAFF; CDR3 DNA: TGTGCCAGCAGCTTAGGGGGGGGCCGGGACACTGAAGCTTTCTTT
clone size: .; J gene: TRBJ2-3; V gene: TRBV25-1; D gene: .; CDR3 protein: CASPTDTQYF; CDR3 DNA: TGTGCCAGCCCGACAGATACGCAGTATTTT
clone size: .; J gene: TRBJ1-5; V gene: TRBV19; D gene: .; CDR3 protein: CASSGPGWVSNQPQHF; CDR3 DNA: TGTGCCAGTAGCGGTCCGGGGTGGGTATCCAATCAGCCCCAGCATTTT
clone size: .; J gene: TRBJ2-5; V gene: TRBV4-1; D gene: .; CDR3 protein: CASSHWTPRAGETQYF; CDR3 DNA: TGCGCCAGCAGCCACTGGACCCCTAGGGCGGGAGAGACCCAGTACTTC
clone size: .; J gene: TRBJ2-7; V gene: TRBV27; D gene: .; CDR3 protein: CASSLSEGLHEQYF; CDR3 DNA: TGTGCCAGCAGTTTATCGGAGGGGTTACACGAGCAGTACTTC
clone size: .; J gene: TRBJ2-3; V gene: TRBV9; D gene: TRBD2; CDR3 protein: CASSLQRDTDTQYF; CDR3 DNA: TGTGCCAGCAGCCTCCAGCGGGACACAGATACGCAGTATTTT
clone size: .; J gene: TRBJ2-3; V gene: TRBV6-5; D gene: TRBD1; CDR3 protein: CASREGQGTDTQYF; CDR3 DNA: TGTGCCAGCAGGGAAGGACAGGGCACAGATACGCAGTATTTT
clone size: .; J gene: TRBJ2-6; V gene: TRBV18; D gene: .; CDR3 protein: CASSPASAISGANVLTF; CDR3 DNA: TGTGCCAGCTCACCGGCTAGCGCAATCTCTGGGGCCAACGTCCTGACTTTC
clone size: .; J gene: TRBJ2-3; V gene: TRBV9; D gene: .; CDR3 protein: CASSVGGLYTDTQYF; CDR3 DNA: TGTGCCAGCAGCGTAGGAGGGCTTTACACAGATACGCAGTATTTT
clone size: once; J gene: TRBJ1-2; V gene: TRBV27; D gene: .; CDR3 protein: CASSLSPRNYGYTF; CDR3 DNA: TGTGCCAGCAGTTTATCCCCGCGGAACTATGGCTACACCTTC
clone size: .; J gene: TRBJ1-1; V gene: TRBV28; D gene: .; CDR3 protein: CAISGGGQRTEAFF; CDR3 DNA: TGTGCCATCTCGGGGGGCGGGCAAAGGACTGAAGCTTTCTTT
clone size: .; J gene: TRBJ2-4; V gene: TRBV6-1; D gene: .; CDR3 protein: CASSNPRPKNIQYF; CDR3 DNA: TGTGCCAGCAGCAATCCGCGGCCCAAAAACATTCAGTACTTC
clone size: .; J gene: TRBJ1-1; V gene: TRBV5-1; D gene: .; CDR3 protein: CASSLVRGMNTEAFF; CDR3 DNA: TGCGCCAGCAGCTTGGTTAGAGGGATGAACACTGAAGCTTTCTTT
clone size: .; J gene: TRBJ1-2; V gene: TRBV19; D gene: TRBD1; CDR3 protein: CASSLPDRGHGYTF; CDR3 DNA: TGTGCCAGTAGCCTTCCCGACAGGGGCCATGGCTACACCTTC
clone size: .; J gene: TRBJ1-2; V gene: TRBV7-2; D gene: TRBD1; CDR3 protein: CASSLGLDRGYGYTF; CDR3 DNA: TGTGCCAGCAGCTTAGGGCTGGACAGGGGCTATGGCTACACCTTC
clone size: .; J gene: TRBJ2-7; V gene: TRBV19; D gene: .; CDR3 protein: CASSIGRDGYEQYF; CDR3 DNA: TGTGCCAGTAGTATCGGGCGGGACGGCTACGAGCAGTACTTC
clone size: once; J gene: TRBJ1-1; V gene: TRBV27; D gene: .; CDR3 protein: CASSLPRGVTEAFF; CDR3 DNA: TGTGCCAGCAGTTTACCCCGAGGAGTCACTGAAGCTTTCTTT
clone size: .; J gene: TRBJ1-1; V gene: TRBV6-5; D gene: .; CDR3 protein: CASSYRPGVEAFF; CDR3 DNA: TGTGCCAGCAGTTACCGGCCAGGGGTTGAAGCTTTCTTT
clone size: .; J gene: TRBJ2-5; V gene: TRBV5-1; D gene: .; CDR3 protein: CASSLVGGREVETQYF; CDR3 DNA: TGCGCCAGCAGCTTGGTGGGGGGACGGGAAGTGGAGACCCAGTACTTC
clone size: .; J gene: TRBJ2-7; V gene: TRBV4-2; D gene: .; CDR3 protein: CASSQERGGEQYF; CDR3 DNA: TGTGCCAGCAGCCAAGAGAGGGGGGGGGAGCAGTACTTC
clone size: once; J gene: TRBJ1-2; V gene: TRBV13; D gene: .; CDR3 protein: CASSPRRRGYTF; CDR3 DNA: TGTGCCAGCAGCCCTCGGCGGAGGGGCTACACCTTC
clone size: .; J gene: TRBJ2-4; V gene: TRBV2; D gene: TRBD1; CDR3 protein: CASRRTGVDIQYF; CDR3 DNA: TGTGCCAGCAGACGGACAGGGGTGGACATTCAGTACTTC
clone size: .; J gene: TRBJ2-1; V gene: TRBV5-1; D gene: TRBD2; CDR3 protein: CASSSGLAGVNEQFF; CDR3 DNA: TGCGCCAGCAGCTCAGGACTAGCGGGAGTAAATGAGCAGTTCTTC
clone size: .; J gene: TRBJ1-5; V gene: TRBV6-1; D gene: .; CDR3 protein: CASSEQGGNQPQHF; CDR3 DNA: TGTGCCAGCAGTGAACAGGGTGGCAATCAGCCCCAGCATTTT
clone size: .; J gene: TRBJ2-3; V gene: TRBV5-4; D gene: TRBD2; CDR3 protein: CAGGLAGTDTQYF; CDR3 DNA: TGTGCCGGTGGACTAGCGGGAACGGATACGCAGTATTTT
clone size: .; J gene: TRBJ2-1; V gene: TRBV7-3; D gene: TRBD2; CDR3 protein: CASSSRTSGPEQFF; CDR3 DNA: TGTGCCAGCAGCTCCAGGACTAGCGGCCCTGAGCAGTTCTTC
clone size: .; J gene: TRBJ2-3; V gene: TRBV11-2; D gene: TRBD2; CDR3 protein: CASSLEVGLAGGDTQYF; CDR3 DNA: TGTGCCAGCAGCTTAGAAGTGGGACTAGCGGGTGGGGATACGCAGTATTTT
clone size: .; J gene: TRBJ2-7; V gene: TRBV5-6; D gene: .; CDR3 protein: CASSFTGFSEQYF; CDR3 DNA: TGTGCCAGCAGTTTTACAGGGTTTAGCGAGCAGTACTTC
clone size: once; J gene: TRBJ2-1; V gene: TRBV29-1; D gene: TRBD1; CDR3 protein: CSGQGADNEQFF; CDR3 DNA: TGCAGCGGACAGGGGGCGGACAATGAGCAGTTCTTC
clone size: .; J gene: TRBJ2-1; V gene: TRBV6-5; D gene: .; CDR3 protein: CASRTGLYYNEQFF; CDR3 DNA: TGTGCCAGCAGGACGGGACTCTACTACAATGAGCAGTTCTTC
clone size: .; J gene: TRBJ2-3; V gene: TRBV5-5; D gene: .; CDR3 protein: CASSLDWSTDTQYF; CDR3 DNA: TGTGCCAGCAGCTTGGACTGGAGCACAGATACGCAGTATTTT